Listed below are T cell receptor beta chains from one sample, sequenced in a study of shared clonotypes between healthy human individuals. Clones were read by immunoSEQ multiplex PCR, and TCRdb kept only the in-frame ones, dropping some. The sample lists 2.3 million or so clones; about 92% were seen once. Sequenced material: naive CD4+ T cells from PBMCs. Receptors were obtained from a man aged 18 to 29 in good health. Some clones in this sample may be carry-over from other donors' samples. CDR3s include the opening cysteine and the closing phenylalanine or tryptophan. A D gene is named only where the DNA matches it firmly. Clone sizes are given selectively: once, few, many, or a class where the clone is expanded.

abundance: NA
j_gene: TRBJ2-5
len: 14
d_gene: TRBD2
v_gene: TRBV6-5
CDR3aa: CASSPGTRQETQYF
CDR3nt: TGTGCCAGCAGCCCCGGGACTAGGCAAGAGACCCAGTACTTC

abundance: NA
j_gene: TRBJ2-1
len: 15
d_gene: TRBD2
v_gene: TRBV7-3
CDR3aa: CASRMGREPYNEQFF
CDR3nt: TGTGCCAGCAGAATGGGGAGGGAACCCTACAATGAGCAGTTCTTC

abundance: NA
j_gene: TRBJ2-1
len: 15
d_gene: NA
v_gene: TRBV7-9
CDR3aa: CASSVGHVGGGEQFF
CDR3nt: TGTGCCAGCAGCGTCGGACACGTCGGTGGTGGTGAGCAGTTCTTC

abundance: NA
j_gene: TRBJ2-7
len: 16
d_gene: TRBD1
v_gene: TRBV27
CDR3aa: CASSRYPGQGGVEQYF
CDR3nt: TGTGCCAGCAGTCGTTACCCGGGACAGGGCGGGGTGGAGCAGTACTTC

abundance: NA
j_gene: TRBJ1-4
len: 15
d_gene: TRBD1
v_gene: TRBV5-1
CDR3aa: CASSLSRQGGEKLFF
CDR3nt: TGCGCCAGCAGCTTGTCCCGACAGGGAGGGGAAAAACTGTTTTTT

abundance: NA
j_gene: TRBJ1-4
len: 17
d_gene: TRBD1
v_gene: TRBV2
CDR3aa: CASSPGTGTKTNEKLFF
CDR3nt: TGTGCCAGCAGCCCCGGGACAGGGACCAAAACTAATGAAAAACTGTTTTTT

abundance: NA
j_gene: TRBJ2-5
len: 18
d_gene: TRBD2
v_gene: TRBV7-2
CDR3aa: CASSHGTSGGSGTETQYF
CDR3nt: TGTGCCAGCAGCCATGGGACTAGCGGGGGGTCAGGAACGGAGACCCAGTACTTC

abundance: few
j_gene: TRBJ1-4
len: 11
d_gene: NA
v_gene: TRBV5-5
CDR3aa: CASSFGVGLFF
CDR3nt: TGTGCCAGCAGCTTTGGGGTTGGACTGTTTTTT

abundance: NA
j_gene: TRBJ1-6
len: 16
d_gene: NA
v_gene: TRBV28
CDR3aa: CASSWQSNSYNSPLHF
CDR3nt: TGTGCCAGCAGTTGGCAGTCCAACTCCTATAATTCACCCCTCCACTTT

abundance: NA
j_gene: TRBJ1-5
len: 16
d_gene: NA
v_gene: TRBV19
CDR3aa: CASSTYGQISNQPQHF
CDR3nt: TGTGCCAGTAGTACCTATGGACAGATTAGCAATCAGCCCCAGCATTTT

abundance: NA
j_gene: TRBJ2-7
len: 23
d_gene: TRBD2
v_gene: TRBV6-4
CDR3aa: CASSDSVLVSWWRLAGNFYEQYF
CDR3nt: TGTGCCAGCAGTGACTCGGTATTAGTTTCGTGGTGGAGACTAGCGGGGAATTTCTACGAGCAGTACTTC

abundance: NA
j_gene: TRBJ2-5
len: 16
d_gene: TRBD1
v_gene: TRBV28
CDR3aa: CASSPPRGRRGETQYF
CDR3nt: TGTGCCAGCAGTCCCCCAAGGGGGCGAAGGGGGGAGACCCAGTACTTC

abundance: NA
j_gene: TRBJ2-7
len: 14
d_gene: TRBD1
v_gene: TRBV2
CDR3aa: CASRSTGAPYEQYF
CDR3nt: TGTGCCAGCAGGTCCACAGGGGCCCCCTACGAGCAGTACTTC

abundance: NA
j_gene: TRBJ2-1
len: 17
d_gene: NA
v_gene: TRBV4-3
CDR3aa: CASSQDGGYGSYNEQFF
CDR3nt: TGCGCCAGCAGCCAAGATGGAGGCTATGGGTCCTACAATGAGCAGTTCTTC

abundance: NA
j_gene: TRBJ1-2
len: 13
d_gene: NA
v_gene: TRBV9
CDR3aa: CASSVRASGGYTF
CDR3nt: TGTGCCAGCAGCGTCAGGGCCTCGGGTGGCTACACCTTC

abundance: NA
j_gene: TRBJ2-1
len: 15
d_gene: TRBD2
v_gene: TRBV4-1
CDR3aa: CASSFLAGAYNEQFF
CDR3nt: TGCGCCAGCAGCTTCCTAGCGGGAGCTTACAATGAGCAGTTCTTC

abundance: NA
j_gene: TRBJ2-1
len: 13
d_gene: NA
v_gene: TRBV14
CDR3aa: CASSQDRANEQFF
CDR3nt: TGTGCCAGCAGCCAAGATAGGGCGAATGAGCAGTTCTTC

abundance: NA
j_gene: TRBJ2-5
len: 16
d_gene: TRBD1
v_gene: TRBV6-6
CDR3aa: CASSYPIQGAGETQYF
CDR3nt: TGTGCCAGCAGTTATCCTATACAGGGGGCCGGAGAGACCCAGTACTTC

abundance: NA
j_gene: TRBJ1-1
len: 14
d_gene: NA
v_gene: TRBV9
CDR3aa: CASSVVQGPAEAFF
CDR3nt: TGTGCCAGCAGCGTAGTTCAGGGGCCCGCAGAAGCTTTCTTT

abundance: few
j_gene: TRBJ2-5
len: 15
d_gene: TRBD2
v_gene: TRBV15
CDR3aa: CATSRVAGGGETQYF
CDR3nt: TGTGCCACCAGCAGAGTAGCGGGAGGGGGAGAGACCCAGTACTTC

abundance: NA
j_gene: TRBJ2-5
len: 15
d_gene: NA
v_gene: TRBV9
CDR3aa: CASSPRGGIGETQYF
CDR3nt: TGTGCCAGCAGCCCCAGGGGGGGGATCGGTGAGACCCAGTACTTC

abundance: NA
j_gene: TRBJ1-2
len: 13
d_gene: NA
v_gene: TRBV9
CDR3aa: CASSPRQGGGYTF
CDR3nt: TGTGCCAGCAGCCCCCGCCAGGGCGGTGGCTACACCTTC

abundance: NA
j_gene: TRBJ1-2
len: 13
d_gene: NA
v_gene: TRBV2
CDR3aa: CASSERDLYGYTF
CDR3nt: TGTGCCAGCAGTGAGCGGGACCTCTATGGCTACACCTTC

abundance: NA
j_gene: TRBJ2-1
len: 16
d_gene: NA
v_gene: TRBV4-1
CDR3aa: CASSQLRGGFYNEQFF
CDR3nt: TGCGCCAGCAGCCAATTGAGGGGGGGGTTCTACAATGAGCAGTTCTTC

abundance: few
j_gene: TRBJ1-1
len: 14
d_gene: NA
v_gene: TRBV5-1
CDR3aa: CASSLPEMNTEAFF
CDR3nt: TGCGCCAGCAGCTTACCAGAAATGAACACTGAAGCTTTCTTT

abundance: once
j_gene: TRBJ1-2
len: 14
d_gene: TRBD1
v_gene: TRBV28
CDR3aa: CASSFDRGLYGYTF
CDR3nt: TGTGCCAGCAGTTTTGACAGGGGACTTTATGGCTACACCTTC

abundance: NA
j_gene: TRBJ1-4
len: 14
d_gene: NA
v_gene: TRBV21-1
CDR3aa: CASGQVATNEKLFF
CDR3nt: TGTGCCAGCGGACAGGTTGCAACTAATGAAAAACTGTTTTTT

abundance: NA
j_gene: TRBJ2-1
len: 16
d_gene: TRBD1
v_gene: TRBV18
CDR3aa: CASSPVGTGGKGEQFF
CDR3nt: TGTGCCAGCTCACCGGTGGGGACAGGGGGAAAGGGGGAGCAGTTCTTC

abundance: NA
j_gene: TRBJ1-4
len: 14
d_gene: NA
v_gene: TRBV5-1
CDR3aa: CASSSGRKNEKLFF
CDR3nt: TGCGCCAGCAGCTCGGGACGGAAGAATGAAAAACTGTTTTTT

abundance: NA
j_gene: TRBJ1-3
len: 16
d_gene: NA
v_gene: TRBV5-8
CDR3aa: CASSSPRLESRNTIYF
CDR3nt: TGTGCCAGCAGCTCGCCCCGACTGGAATCCCGAAACACCATATATTTT

abundance: NA
j_gene: TRBJ1-1
len: 11
d_gene: NA
v_gene: TRBV20-1
CDR3aa: CSVHSGGEAFF
CDR3nt: TGCAGTGTTCACTCGGGGGGGGAAGCTTTCTTT

abundance: NA
j_gene: TRBJ1-1
len: 17
d_gene: TRBD1
v_gene: TRBV14
CDR3aa: CASSRWTGPPMNTEAFF
CDR3nt: TGTGCCAGCAGCCGATGGACAGGGCCCCCTATGAACACTGAAGCTTTCTTT

abundance: NA
j_gene: TRBJ1-4
len: 11
d_gene: NA
v_gene: TRBV28
CDR3aa: CACATNEKLFF
CDR3nt: TGTGCTTGCGCAACTAATGAAAAACTGTTTTTT

abundance: NA
j_gene: TRBJ2-1
len: 15
d_gene: NA
v_gene: TRBV5-1
CDR3aa: CASSLAGESYNEQFF
CDR3nt: TGCGCCAGCAGCTTGGCGGGGGAGTCCTACAATGAGCAGTTCTTC

abundance: NA
j_gene: TRBJ2-7
len: 16
d_gene: NA
v_gene: TRBV28
CDR3aa: CASNPEAPTSPYEQYF
CDR3nt: TGTGCCAGCAACCCCGAGGCCCCAACTAGCCCCTACGAGCAGTACTTC

abundance: once
j_gene: TRBJ2-5
len: 14
d_gene: NA
v_gene: TRBV18
CDR3aa: CASSTGTAAGTQYF
CDR3nt: TGTGCCAGCTCGACCGGGACGGCAGCGGGGACCCAGTACTTC

abundance: NA
j_gene: TRBJ2-3
len: 17
d_gene: NA
v_gene: TRBV27
CDR3aa: CASSPHRYRSDTDTQYF
CDR3nt: TGTGCCAGCAGTCCCCACCGTTACCGGTCCGACACAGATACGCAGTATTTT

abundance: NA
j_gene: TRBJ2-5
len: 17
d_gene: NA
v_gene: TRBV2
CDR3aa: CASSESWGRGPQETQYF
CDR3nt: TGTGCCAGCAGTGAAAGTTGGGGCAGAGGGCCCCAAGAGACCCAGTACTTC

abundance: NA
j_gene: TRBJ2-5
len: 12
d_gene: NA
v_gene: TRBV4-1
CDR3aa: CASSQVQGTQYF
CDR3nt: TGCGCCAGCAGCCAAGTTCAAGGGACCCAGTACTTC

abundance: NA
j_gene: TRBJ2-3
len: 14
d_gene: NA
v_gene: TRBV7-8
CDR3aa: CASSPGGGTDTQYF
CDR3nt: TGTGCCAGCAGCCCGGGCGGGGGCACAGATACGCAGTATTTT

abundance: NA
j_gene: TRBJ1-1
len: 14
d_gene: NA
v_gene: TRBV6-6
CDR3aa: CASSRQSMNTEAFF
CDR3nt: TGTGCCAGCAGTCGACAGTCCATGAACACTGAAGCTTTCTTT

abundance: few
j_gene: TRBJ1-5
len: 15
d_gene: TRBD1
v_gene: TRBV28
CDR3aa: CASSLATGGSQPQHF
CDR3nt: TGTGCCAGCAGTTTGGCAACAGGGGGCTCTCAGCCCCAGCATTTT

abundance: NA
j_gene: TRBJ1-5
len: 16
d_gene: TRBD1
v_gene: TRBV6-5
CDR3aa: CASSYSGTGLNQPQHF
CDR3nt: TGTGCCAGCAGTTACTCGGGGACAGGTCTTAATCAGCCCCAGCATTTT

abundance: NA
j_gene: TRBJ1-2
len: 15
d_gene: TRBD1
v_gene: TRBV5-6
CDR3aa: CASSYLDRDTYGYTF
CDR3nt: TGTGCCAGCAGCTACCTAGACAGGGATACGTATGGCTACACCTTC

abundance: NA
j_gene: TRBJ1-1
len: 13
d_gene: NA
v_gene: TRBV5-1
CDR3aa: CASRGHQNTEAFF
CDR3nt: TGCGCCAGCAGAGGGCACCAGAACACTGAAGCTTTCTTT

abundance: once
j_gene: TRBJ2-5
len: 16
d_gene: NA
v_gene: TRBV6-1
CDR3aa: CASSEPPGELQETQYF
CDR3nt: TGTGCCAGCAGTGAGCCCCCCGGGGAACTTCAAGAGACCCAGTACTTC

abundance: NA
j_gene: TRBJ1-3
len: 13
d_gene: NA
v_gene: TRBV2
CDR3aa: CASSEMQGSTIYF
CDR3nt: TGTGCCAGCAGTGAAATGCAGGGTAGCACCATATATTTT

abundance: NA
j_gene: TRBJ1-6
len: 13
d_gene: NA
v_gene: TRBV7-2
CDR3aa: CASSLEGGSPLHF
CDR3nt: TGTGCCAGCAGCTTAGAGGGGGGATCACCCCTCCACTTT

abundance: NA
j_gene: TRBJ1-1
len: 17
d_gene: NA
v_gene: TRBV5-1
CDR3aa: CASSRNLWTAMNTEAFF
CDR3nt: TGCGCCAGCAGCCGAAACCTATGGACAGCCATGAACACTGAAGCTTTCTTT

abundance: once
j_gene: TRBJ2-7
len: 15
d_gene: TRBD2
v_gene: TRBV2
CDR3aa: CASSTSGGGSYEQYF
CDR3nt: TGTGCCAGCAGCACTAGCGGGGGGGGCTCCTACGAGCAGTACTTC

abundance: NA
j_gene: TRBJ2-1
len: 13
d_gene: NA
v_gene: TRBV2
CDR3aa: CASSAEVADEQFF
CDR3nt: TGTGCCAGCAGTGCAGAAGTGGCGGATGAGCAGTTCTTC

abundance: once
j_gene: TRBJ2-7
len: 15
d_gene: NA
v_gene: TRBV11-3
CDR3aa: CASSLGGRDTAEQYF
CDR3nt: TGTGCCAGCAGCTTAGGAGGCAGGGACACGGCCGAGCAGTACTTC

abundance: NA
j_gene: TRBJ2-1
len: 17
d_gene: TRBD2
v_gene: TRBV7-3
CDR3aa: CASSKTSGSGTYNEQFF
CDR3nt: TGTGCCAGCAGCAAGACTAGCGGGAGCGGGACCTACAATGAGCAGTTCTTC

abundance: NA
j_gene: TRBJ2-7
len: 12
d_gene: TRBD1
v_gene: TRBV27
CDR3aa: CVTGTGVYEQYF
CDR3nt: TGTGTAACCGGGACAGGGGTCTACGAGCAGTACTTC

abundance: NA
j_gene: TRBJ2-7
len: 15
d_gene: NA
v_gene: TRBV4-3
CDR3aa: CASSQDLASYPPRYF
CDR3nt: TGCGCCAGCAGCCAAGATCTAGCCAGTTACCCCCCCCGGTACTTC

abundance: NA
j_gene: TRBJ2-2
len: 14
d_gene: TRBD2
v_gene: TRBV7-2
CDR3aa: CASSTLAGAGELFF
CDR3nt: TGTGCCAGCAGCACATTAGCGGGTGCCGGGGAGCTGTTTTTT

abundance: NA
j_gene: TRBJ1-3
len: 14
d_gene: NA
v_gene: TRBV28
CDR3aa: CASSSSVSGNTIYF
CDR3nt: TGTGCCAGCAGTTCGTCTGTCTCTGGAAACACCATATATTTT

abundance: NA
j_gene: TRBJ2-7
len: 14
d_gene: TRBD2
v_gene: TRBV7-2
CDR3aa: CASSILAGAYEQYF
CDR3nt: TGTGCCAGCTCCATTCTAGCGGGAGCCTACGAGCAGTACTTC